Listed below are T cell receptor beta chains from one sample, sequenced in a study of blood T cell repertoires in COVID-19. Repertoires were generated with immunoSEQ multiplex PCR, while TCRdb's copy carries only in-frame clones and drops some. The sample records over 120,000 clones, around 86% being singletons. Sequenced material: peripheral blood. The source of these receptors is a man in his fifties who had recovered from COVID-19. Both conserved end residues are part of each CDR3. The D gene is left open where the match is weak. Not every row has a clone size; where given, it reads once, few, many or a size class.

d_gene	v_gene	abundance	j_gene	CDR3nt	CDR3aa
TRBD2	TRBV6-4	-	TRBJ2-3	TGTGCCAGCAGTCCCGGGACTAGCGGCACAGATACGCAGTATTTT	CASSPGTSGTDTQYF
TRBD1	TRBV5-8	-	TRBJ2-5	TGTGCCAGCAGCTTCCGGGACAGACAAGAGACCCAGTACTTC	CASSFRDRQETQYF
-	TRBV28	-	TRBJ1-3	TGTGCCAGCAGGCCCCATACAGGGCTCTTTAGAAACACCATATATTTT	CASRPHTGLFRNTIYF
TRBD2	TRBV2	-	TRBJ2-1	TGTGCCAGCGTTGCAGCGGGACGGTACAATGAGCAGTTCTTC	CASVAAGRYNEQFF
TRBD1	TRBV19	-	TRBJ1-5	TGTGCCAGTAGGCCCGGACAGGGCGGCAATCAGCCCCAGCATTTT	CASRPGQGGNQPQHF
TRBD1	TRBV6-2/TRBV6-3	-	TRBJ1-4	TGTGCCAGCAGTTTCCTCCGGACAGGGTCTAATGAAAAACTGTTTTTT	CASSFLRTGSNEKLFF
-	TRBV5-4	-	TRBJ2-3	TGTGCCAGCAGCTTTGGTAGCGGTTACACAGATACGCAGTATTTT	CASSFGSGYTDTQYF
-	TRBV10-3	few	TRBJ1-3	TGTGCCATCAGTGAGTCGGGAGGCTCTGGAAACACCATATATTTT	CAISESGGSGNTIYF
-	TRBV12-3/TRBV12-4	-	TRBJ1-1	TGTGCCAGCATCCTAGGGGGCACTGAAGCTTTCTTT	CASILGGTEAFF
TRBD1	TRBV2	-	TRBJ1-1	TGTGCCAGGGGGACAGGGACGAACACTGAAGCTTTCTTT	CARGTGTNTEAFF
TRBD1	TRBV7-2	-	TRBJ2-5	TGTGCCAGCAGTATACAGGGGATGCAAGAGACCCAGTACTTC	CASSIQGMQETQYF
-	TRBV7-2	-	TRBJ2-7	TGTGCCAGCAGCTTAGCTATAGGCGGAAACTACGAGCAGTACTTC	CASSLAIGGNYEQYF